These T cell receptor beta chains were read from a single sample in a study of CD8 T cells in Susac syndrome. TCRdb reprocessed the immunoSEQ multiplex PCR reads via MiXCR and lists one record per CDR3 protein. The table lists around 120,000 distinct CDR3 sequences, around 94% of them singletons. The sequenced sample was CD4+ T cells from PBMCs. Receptors originate from a human donor with multiple sclerosis. The CDR3 runs from the conserved cysteine through the conserved F or W. D genes are given only for firm matches. A clone size is listed for some rows: how often the clone was seen (once, few, many), or a class if it is expanded.

len,abundance,d_gene,v_gene,j_gene,CDR3nt,CDR3aa
14,-,-,TRBV19,TRBJ2-2,TGTGCCAGTAGCCCCCTGGGGAACACCGGGGAGCTGTTTTTT,CASSPLGNTGELFF
12,once,TRBD1,TRBV3-1,TRBJ1-6,TGTGCCGCAGGGGGGGCGGGGACACCCCTCCACTTT,CAAGGAGTPLHF
15,-,-,TRBV7-9,TRBJ1-1,TGTGCCAGCAGCTCCGACCTAACCGGTACGAATGAAGCTTTCTTT,CASSSDLTGTNEAFF
15,-,TRBD1,TRBV6-2/TRBV6-3,TRBJ2-7,TGTGCCAGCAGTTACTCGACAGGGGGAGGCTACGAGCAGTACTTC,CASSYSTGGGYEQYF
12,-,-,TRBV6-1,TRBJ2-3,TGTGCCAGCAGTGAGTCAACAGATACGCAGTATTTT,CASSESTDTQYF
13,-,-,TRBV18,TRBJ2-1,TGTGCCAGCTCACCATCTGGGGGCAATGAGCAGTTCTTC,CASSPSGGNEQFF
13,-,-,TRBV19,TRBJ2-3,TGTGCCAGTAGTAAAGTAGAGCTGAATACGCAGTATTTT,CASSKVELNTQYF
13,-,-,TRBV6-2/TRBV6-3,TRBJ2-1,TGTGCCAGCTCGACGACAGAAAACAATGAGCAGTTCTTC,CASSTTENNEQFF
18,-,-,TRBV4-3,TRBJ1-3,TGCGCCAGCAGCCAAGAGAGGGAGTCGGCTACGTCTGGAAACACCATATATTTT,CASSQERESATSGNTIYF
17,-,-,TRBV14,TRBJ1-2,TGTGCCAGCAGCCCTAAATCCGGACAGCCTTCTATCTATGGCTACACCTTC,CASSPKSGQPSIYGYTF
14,few,-,TRBV19,TRBJ1-1,TGTGCCAGTAGTATTCCGGGACAGAACACTGAAGCTTTCTTT,CASSIPGQNTEAFF
14,-,TRBD1,TRBV19,TRBJ1-6,TGTGCCACCAACAGGGGGCTAAGAAGTACACCCCTCCACTTT,CATNRGLRSTPLHF
14,-,TRBD1,TRBV18,TRBJ1-1,TGTGCCAGCTCATTTGACAGGGTGAACACTGAAGCTTTCTTT,CASSFDRVNTEAFF
15,once,-,TRBV7-9,TRBJ1-6,TGTGCCAGCAGATCCATTGGGACACCTAATTCACCCCTCCACTTT,CASRSIGTPNSPLHF
16,-,TRBD2,TRBV12-5,TRBJ2-7,TGTGCTAGTGGTTCGGGACTAGCGGCAAGGTCCTACGAGCAGTACTTC,CASGSGLAARSYEQYF
14,-,-,TRBV28,TRBJ2-1,TGTGCCAGCCTCCGACAGGGAGGGGCCAATGAGCAGTTCTTC,CASLRQGGANEQFF
16,-,TRBD2,TRBV3-1,TRBJ2-3,TGTGCCAGCAGCAAAGATCTGTGGGGGGGGGCAGATACGCAGTATTTT,CASSKDLWGGADTQYF
16,-,-,TRBV7-9,TRBJ1-6,TGTGCCAGCAGCATATTTCCTACCGGTACTGGTTCACCCCTCCACTTT,CASSIFPTGTGSPLHF
14,-,-,TRBV29-1,TRBJ2-1,TGCAGCGTTGAAGGATGGGTAAGAGACAATGAGCAGTTCTTC,CSVEGWVRDNEQFF
13,-,-,TRBV12-3/TRBV12-4,TRBJ1-1,TGTGCCAGCAGTCGACAGGAGAACACTGAAGCTTTCTTT,CASSRQENTEAFF
14,-,-,TRBV5-1,TRBJ1-1,TGCGCCAGCAGCGGGACAAGTGGGGACACTGAAGCTTTCTTT,CASSGTSGDTEAFF
17,-,TRBD1,TRBV6-1,TRBJ2-6,TGTGCCAGCAGTGACAGGGGGTTCGCCTCTGGGGCCAACGTCCTGACTTTC,CASSDRGFASGANVLTF
17,few,-,TRBV5-1,TRBJ2-6,TGCGCCAGCAGCCGGAGGACAGCGAGCTCTGGGGCCAACGTCCTGACTTTC,CASSRRTASSGANVLTF
14,-,-,TRBV2,TRBJ2-1,TGTGCCAGCAATGAGCGGGTGACCTACAATGAGCAGTTCTTC,CASNERVTYNEQFF
16,-,TRBD1,TRBV5-1,TRBJ2-4,TGCGCCAGCAGCTTGGCCACGGACAGGGTCAAAAACATTCAGTACTTC,CASSLATDRVKNIQYF
16,once,-,TRBV30,TRBJ1-2,TGTGCCTGGAGTGTACCGGCAGGGAGACCTAACTATGGCTACACCTTC,CAWSVPAGRPNYGYTF
14,-,-,TRBV15,TRBJ1-6,TGTGCCACCAGCAGAGACAGGGGCGGATCACCCCTCCACTTT,CATSRDRGGSPLHF
14,-,TRBD1,TRBV5-5,TRBJ2-7,TGTGCCAGCAGCTCCGACAGGGTCCCGAGGGAGCAGTACTTC,CASSSDRVPREQYF
15,-,-,TRBV10-3,TRBJ2-3,TGTGCCATCAGTGTGTCGGACACCCGCACAGATACGCAGTATTTT,CAISVSDTRTDTQYF
13,-,-,TRBV15,TRBJ2-7,TGTGCCACCAAAGGGGGGAGGACCTACGAGCAGTACTTC,CATKGGRTYEQYF
12,few,-,TRBV18,TRBJ2-5,TGTGCCAGCAGCCCCCGTGAGGAGACCCAGTACTTC,CASSPREETQYF
13,-,-,TRBV7-2,TRBJ2-1,TGTGCCAGCAGCTTGCCAGCCTGGAATGAGCAGTTCTTC,CASSLPAWNEQFF
13,-,-,TRBV20-1,TRBJ1-1,TGCAGTGCTATAAGATCAGTGAACACTGAAGCTTTCTTT,CSAIRSVNTEAFF